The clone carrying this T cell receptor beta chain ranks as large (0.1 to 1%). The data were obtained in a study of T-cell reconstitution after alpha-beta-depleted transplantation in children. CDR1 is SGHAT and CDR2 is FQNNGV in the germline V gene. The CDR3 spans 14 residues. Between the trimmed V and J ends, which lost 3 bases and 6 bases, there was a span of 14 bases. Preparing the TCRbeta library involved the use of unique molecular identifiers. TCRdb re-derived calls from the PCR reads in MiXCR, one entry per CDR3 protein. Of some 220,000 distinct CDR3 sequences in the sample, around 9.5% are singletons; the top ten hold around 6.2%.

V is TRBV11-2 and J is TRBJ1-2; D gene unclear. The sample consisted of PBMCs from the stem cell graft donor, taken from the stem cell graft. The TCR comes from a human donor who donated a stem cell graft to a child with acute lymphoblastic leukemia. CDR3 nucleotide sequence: TGTGCCAGCAGCTTTTTTCCGGCGACGGATGGCTACACCTTC. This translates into CASSFFPATDGYTF.